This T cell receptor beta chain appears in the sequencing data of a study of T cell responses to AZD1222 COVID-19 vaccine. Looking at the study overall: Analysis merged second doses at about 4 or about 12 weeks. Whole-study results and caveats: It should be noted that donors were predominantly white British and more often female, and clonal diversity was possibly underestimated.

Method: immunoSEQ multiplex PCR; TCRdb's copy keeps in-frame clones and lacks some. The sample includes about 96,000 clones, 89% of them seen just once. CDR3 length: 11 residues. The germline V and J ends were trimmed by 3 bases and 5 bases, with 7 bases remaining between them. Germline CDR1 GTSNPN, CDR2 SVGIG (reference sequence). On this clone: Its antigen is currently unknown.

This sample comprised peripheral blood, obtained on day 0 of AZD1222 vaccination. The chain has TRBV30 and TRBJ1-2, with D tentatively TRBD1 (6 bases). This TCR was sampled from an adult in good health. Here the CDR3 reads CAWSQGYGYTF. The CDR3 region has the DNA TGTGCCTGGAGCCAGGGGTATGGCTACACCTTC.